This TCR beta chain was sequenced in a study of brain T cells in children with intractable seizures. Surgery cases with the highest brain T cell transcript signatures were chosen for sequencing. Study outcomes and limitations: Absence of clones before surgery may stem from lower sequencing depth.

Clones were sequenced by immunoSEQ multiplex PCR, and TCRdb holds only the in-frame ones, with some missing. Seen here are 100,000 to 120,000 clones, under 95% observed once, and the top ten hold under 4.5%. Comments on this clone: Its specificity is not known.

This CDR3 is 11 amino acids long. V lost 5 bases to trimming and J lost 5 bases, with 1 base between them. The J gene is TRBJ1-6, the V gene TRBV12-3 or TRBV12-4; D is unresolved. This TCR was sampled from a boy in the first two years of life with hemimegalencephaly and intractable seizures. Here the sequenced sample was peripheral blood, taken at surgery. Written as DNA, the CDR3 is TGTGCCAGCAGTAATAATTCACCCCTCCACTTT. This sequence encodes CASSNNSPLHF.